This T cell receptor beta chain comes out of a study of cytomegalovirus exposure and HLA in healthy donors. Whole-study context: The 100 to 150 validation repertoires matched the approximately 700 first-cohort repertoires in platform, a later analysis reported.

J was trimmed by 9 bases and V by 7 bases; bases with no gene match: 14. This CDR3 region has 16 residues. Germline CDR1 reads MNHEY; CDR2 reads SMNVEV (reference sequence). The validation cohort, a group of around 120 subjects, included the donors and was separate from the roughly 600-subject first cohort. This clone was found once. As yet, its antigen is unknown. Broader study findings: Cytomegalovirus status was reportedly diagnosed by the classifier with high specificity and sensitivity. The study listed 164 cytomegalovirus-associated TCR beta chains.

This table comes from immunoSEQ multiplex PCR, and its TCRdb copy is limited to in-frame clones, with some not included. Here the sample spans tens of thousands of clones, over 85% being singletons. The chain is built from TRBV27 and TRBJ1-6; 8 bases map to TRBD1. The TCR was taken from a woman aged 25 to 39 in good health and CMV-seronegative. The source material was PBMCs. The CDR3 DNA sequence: TGTGCCAGCAAAACAAGAACAGGGGGGGGTAGTTCACCCCTCCACTTT. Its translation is CASKTRTGGGSSPLHF.